The entry below gives a single T cell receptor beta chain sequence along with its context. Its antigen is undetermined. Here immunoSEQ multiplex PCR was the method, and the copy in TCRdb shows in-frame clones only, minus some. The table lists about 52,000 clones, under 98% of them singletons. The sample belongs to a study of siplizumab effects on memory and regulatory T cells. Study results and limitations: Roughly 80-96% of proliferating CD4+ or CD8+ clones lacked an assignable naive or memory phenotype.

V gave up 5 bases and J gave up 1 base, with 15 bases separating them. The V gene's germline CDR1 is PRHDT and CDR2 FYEKMQ (reference sequence). There are 17 residues in the CDR3. Across a few donor pairs, the naive, memory, effector memory and TEMRA subsets were sequenced without stimulation. The chain links TRBV13 to TRBJ2-6; D is unresolved. The TCR comes from a human donor in good health. Input material: naive CD4+ T cells sorted from blood. DNA for the CDR3: TGTGCCAGCAGCCCGGACCGGCACAGATCTGGGGCCAACGTCCTGACTTTC. Its translation: CASSPDRHRSGANVLTF.